One and the same sample provided the 26 T cell receptor beta chains below, sequenced in a study of blood T cell repertoires in COVID-19. The table came from immunoSEQ multiplex PCR; TCRdb's copy has only in-frame clones and leaves some out. The sample records 200,000 to 250,000 clones, about nine tenths being singletons. The material sequenced was peripheral blood. These receptors all come from a woman aged 55-69 years with acute or convalescent COVID-19.

The chain links TRBV3-1 (or the pseudogene TRBV3-2) to TRBJ1-4; 11 nucleotides align to TRBD1. V dropped 1 base and J dropped 11; count of bases not matched to a gene: 12. CDR3 size: 17 residues. The V gene's germline CDR1 is LGHDT and CDR2 YNNKEL (reference sequence). CDR3 amino acids: CASSQGPGTGGAGKLFF. CDR3 DNA sequence: TGTGCCAGCAGCCAAGGTCCGGGGACAGGGGGTGCGGGGAAACTGTTTTTT.

This chain uses TRBV5-1 with TRBJ2-1, with D perhaps TRBD1 (5 bases). The germline V and J ends were trimmed by 1 base and 7 bases, with 12 bases remaining between them. The germline V gene encodes CDR1 SGHRS and CDR2 YFSETQ. The CDR3 has 14 amino acids. Here the CDR3 DNA reads TGCGCCAGCAGCTTGTCGCAGGGTAGGAATGAGCAGTTCTTC. It yields the protein CASSLSQGRNEQFF.

The chain has TRBV27 and TRBJ2-5; perhaps TRBD2 as D (6 bases). Germline loops: CDR1 MNHEY, CDR2 SMNVEV (reference sequence). The CDR3 has 16 residues. Deletions cut 6 bases from V and 5 bases from J, with 22 bases between. Written as DNA, the CDR3 is TGTGCCAGCAGAAGCGGGCCCGGAAATCGAAAGGAGACCCAGTACTTC. It codes for CASRSGPGNRKETQYF.

The chain combines TRBV5-1 with TRBJ2-3, with TRBD1 matching over 7 bases. This CDR3 comprises 15 residues. Germline assignment: CDR1 SGHRS and CDR2 YFSETQ. J lost 0 bases, V lost 0 bases, and 1 base had no gene match. The CDR3 nucleotides read TGCGCCAGCAGCTTGGAGGGACAGAGCACAGATACGCAGTATTTT. This encodes CASSLEGQSTDTQYF.

The chain combines TRBV5-1 with TRBJ1-3, with TRBD1 matching 7 bases. The CDR3 sequence is 17 residues long. From germline, CDR1 is SGHRS and CDR2 YFSETQ. Trimming cost V 1 base and J 4 bases; bases outside gene matches: 11. CDR3 sequence: CASSLRTGVLRGNTIYF. The CDR3 DNA reads as TGCGCCAGCAGCTTGAGGACAGGAGTATTAAGAGGAAACACCATATATTTT.

V gene TRBV6-5 combines with J gene TRBJ2-3; 7 bases fit TRBD2. This CDR3 has 13 residues. Unmatched junction bases numbered 6, after V lost 6 bases and J lost 6 bases. Per germline, CDR1 MNHEY and CDR2 SVGAGI. DNA for the CDR3: TGTGCCAGCAGCCGGCGGGAGAGGGATACGCAGTATTTT. This gives the protein CASSRRERDTQYF.

As regards this clone: This CDR3 is also generated by other DNA sequences in the sample. The chain carries TRBV30 and TRBJ1-6; 7 bases align to TRBD1. This CDR3 spans 12 amino acids. V lost 5 bases and J lost 7; bases outside the gene matches: 2. Germline loops: CDR1 GTSNPN, CDR2 SVGIG (reference sequence). As DNA, the CDR3 is TGTGCCTGGGACAGGGTAAATTCACCCCTCCACTTT. This translates into CAWDRVNSPLHF.

This chain links TRBV10-3 with TRBJ1-2; D is undetermined. V was shortened by 0 bases and J by 2 bases, with 10 bases between the two germline ends. The CDR3 is 15 residues long. Per germline, CDR1 ENHRY and CDR2 SYGVKD. The CDR3 region is CAISESSLLNYGYTF. As DNA, the CDR3 is TGTGCCATCAGTGAGTCGAGCCTTTTGAACTATGGCTACACCTTC.

The V and J genes are TRBV3-1 (or the pseudogene TRBV3-2) and TRBJ2-1; the match to TRBD2 covers 12 bases. The junction had 5 bases not matched to a gene; V was cut back by 4 bases and J by 7 bases. The germline V gene has CDR1 LGHDT and CDR2 YNNKEL (reference sequence). The CDR3 runs 15 residues. The CDR3, as DNA: TGTGCCAGCAGCCCGACTAGCGGGGGAGGGAATGAGCAGTTCTTC. Encoded protein: CASSPTSGGGNEQFF.

The chain carries TRBV5-6 and TRBJ1-6; no reliable D call. V lost 0 bases and J lost 8, with 6 bases in between. There are 13 residues in the CDR3. Per the germline V gene, CDR1 is SGHDT and CDR2 is YYEEEE. CDR3 in DNA: TGTGCCAGCAGCTTGGAACGGGATTCACCCCTCCACTTT. It specifies CASSLERDSPLHF.

CDR3 sequence (DNA): TGTGCCAGCAGGGGCGCGGGGGGTAGCAATCAGCCCCAGCATTTT. Amino acid sequence: CASRGAGGSNQPQHF. The chain uses TRBV28 and TRBJ1-5; D possibly corresponds to TRBD1 (5 bases). This CDR3 comprises 15 residues. Germline CDR1 reads MDHEN; CDR2 reads SYDVKM. V was clipped by 6 bases and J by 0 bases, with 12 bases between them. Filled out from reference TRBV28 and TRBJ1-5, the complete variable domain reads DVKVTQSSRYLVKRTGEKVFLECVQDMDHENMFWYRQDPGLGLRLIYFSYDVKMKEKGDIPEGYSVSREKKERFSLILESASTNQTSMYLCASRGAGGSNQPQHFGDGTRLSIL.

The gene calls are TRBV12-5 and TRBJ1-1; D is uncertain. There are 16 residues in the CDR3. The V end was cut by 1 base, the J end by 1 base, with 13 bases between. Per the germline V gene, CDR1 is LGHNT and CDR2 is FRNRAP. The CDR3 spells CASGLATGSGNTEAFF. The CDR3 coding sequence is TGTGCTAGTGGTTTGGCAACGGGATCGGGGAACACTGAAGCTTTCTTT.

The rearrangement links TRBV6-5 to TRBJ1-2; possible D gene TRBD1, 5 bases. Germline lookup yields CDR1 MNHEY and CDR2 SVGAGI. V lost 10 bases and J 4 bases, leaving 22 bases between the germline ends. The CDR3 runs to 15 residues. The CDR3 loop reads CATSLQGVGSYGYTF. The CDR3 DNA reads as TGTGCCACTTCCCTCCAAGGGGTTGGTAGCTATGGCTACACCTTC.

This chain joins TRBV9 and TRBJ1-2; D call uncertain. V was shortened by 0 bases and J by 5 bases, with 11 bases between the two germline ends. The CDR3 is 14 residues long. From germline, CDR1 is SGDLS and CDR2 YYNGEE. The CDR3, as DNA: TGTGCCAGCAGCGTAGAGGTAGGGAGTTATGGCTACACCTTC. This codes for CASSVEVGSYGYTF.

The chain employs TRBV11-2 and TRBJ2-1; 9 bases line up with TRBD1. The J segment lost 8 bases and the V segment lost 5 bases, leaving 16 bases of the junction unmatched. This CDR3 region has 17 residues. CDR1 and CDR2 from the germline V gene are SGHAT and FQNNGV. The DNA of the CDR3 is TGTGCCAGCAGCCTTTTAACCGGGACAGGGCGTGGAGATGAGCAGTTCTTC. Translating it yields CASSLLTGTGRGDEQFF.

The genes are TRBV19 and TRBJ2-4; 8 nucleotides match TRBD2. Germline V CDR1 and CDR2: LNHDA, SQIVND (reference sequence). Trimming took 3 bases from V and 8 from J; bases not matched to a gene: 6. The CDR3 sequence is 14 residues long. CDR3 DNA: TGTGCCAGTAGTATGGCCGGGAGGGGAGACATTCAGTACTTC. It yields the protein CASSMAGRGDIQYF.

This chain uses TRBV12-3 or TRBV12-4 with TRBJ2-7; D unclear. This CDR3 comprises 11 residues. Deletions cut 6 bases from V and 7 bases from J, with 10 bases between. The CDR3 sequence: CASSKKREQYF. CDR3 DNA sequence: TGTGCCAGCAGCAAGAAGCGTGAGCAGTACTTC.

This chain connects TRBV5-1 to TRBJ2-1, with 8 bases matching TRBD2. With 4 bases clipped from V and 4 bases from J, the junction kept 4 bases outside the gene matches. Germline-derived CDR1 and CDR2 are SGHRS and YFSETQ. This CDR3 contains 14 residues. CDR3 nucleotide sequence: TGCGCCAGCAGCGCCGGGACTAGATACAATGAGCAGTTCTTC. Amino acids: CASSAGTRYNEQFF.

The chain combines TRBV19 with TRBJ1-5; 8 bases fit TRBD1. The CDR3 is made up of 13 amino acids. Germline V CDR1 and CDR2: LNHDA, SQIVND (reference sequence). Unmatched junction bases numbered 6, after V lost 10 bases and J lost 4 bases. The CDR3 protein is CATTTGGNQPQHF. The CDR3 DNA reads as TGTGCCACTACCACAGGGGGAAATCAGCCCCAGCATTTT.

V gene TRBV7-2 combines with J gene TRBJ2-3; D is perhaps TRBD2 (6 bases). Germline CDR1 is SGHTA and CDR2 is FQGNSA. Trimming shortened V by 2 bases and J by 0 bases, and 18 bases separated the two germline ends. The CDR3 is 18 residues long. CDR3 in amino acids: CASSLQGPGSGSTDTQYF. DNA for the CDR3: TGTGCCAGCAGCTTACAAGGCCCCGGGAGCGGAAGCACAGATACGCAGTATTTT.

This clone has a single count. The chain joins TRBV30 to TRBJ2-2; D possibly corresponds to TRBD2 (6 bases). This CDR3 is built from 11 residues. Germline lookup yields CDR1 GTSNPN and CDR2 SVGIG (reference sequence). Deletions cut 8 bases from V and 2 bases from J, with 6 bases between. The CDR3 reads CAGLNTGELFF. CDR3 in DNA: TGTGCCGGACTAAACACCGGGGAGCTGTTTTTT.

The chain recombines TRBV5-6 with TRBJ1-4; TRBD1 might be the D (5 bases). The CDR3 extends over 15 amino acids. The ends were cut back, 4 bases at V and 7 bases at J, with 17 bases in the middle. The germline V gene has CDR1 SGHDT and CDR2 YYEEEE. The CDR3 reads CASSTPGTGSEKLFF. The CDR3 bases are TGTGCCAGCAGCACCCCCGGGACCGGGAGTGAAAAACTGTTTTTT.

In this sample, this clone turned up once. This chain uses TRBV2 with TRBJ1-2; the D gene is possibly TRBD1 (5 bases). Per the germline V gene, CDR1 is SNHLY and CDR2 is FYNNEI. This CDR3 comprises 14 residues. Trimming shortened V by 6 bases and J by 7 bases, and 18 bases separated the two germline ends. The CDR3: CASSVQSSRVGYTF. CDR3 in DNA: TGTGCCAGCAGCGTTCAGTCAAGCAGGGTTGGCTACACCTTC.

V and J are TRBV7-6 and TRBJ2-2; 9 nucleotides match TRBD2. The V segment lost 3 bases and the J segment 4 bases; nucleotides outside the gene matches: 3. Germline V CDR1 and CDR2: SGHVS, FNYEAQ. CDR3 length equals 15 residues. The CDR3 loop is CASSFLAGTTGELFF. DNA for the CDR3: TGTGCCAGCAGCTTCCTAGCGGGAACCACCGGGGAGCTGTTTTTT.

This clone was seen just once. This rearrangement joins TRBV7-2 to TRBJ2-1; D unclear. CDR1 is SGHTA, CDR2 FQGNSA, per germline. The CDR3 has 15 residues. The V end was cut by 5 bases, the J end by 5 bases, with 16 bases between. CDR3 sequence: CASSHGLMGNNEQFF. The CDR3 nucleotides are TGTGCCAGCAGCCACGGGTTGATGGGTAACAATGAGCAGTTCTTC. Supplemented by reference TRBV7-2 and TRBJ2-1, the full variable domain reads GAGVSQSPSNKVTEKGKDVELRCDPISGHTALYWYRQSLGQGLEFLIYFQGNSAPDKSGLPSDRFSAERTGGSVSTLTIQRTQQEDSAVYLCASSHGLMGNNEQFFGPGTRLTVL.

The chain combines TRBV29-1 with TRBJ2-6, with TRBD1 matching over 9 bases. This CDR3 has 18 residues. Trimming at V came to 7 bases and at J to 2 bases, leaving 15 bases not matched to a gene. Germline V gives CDR1 SQVTM, CDR2 ANQGSEA. CDR3 amino acids: CSATYHGDRVTGANVLTF. The CDR3 bases are TGCAGCGCCACATATCATGGGGACAGGGTAACTGGGGCCAACGTCCTGACTTTC.